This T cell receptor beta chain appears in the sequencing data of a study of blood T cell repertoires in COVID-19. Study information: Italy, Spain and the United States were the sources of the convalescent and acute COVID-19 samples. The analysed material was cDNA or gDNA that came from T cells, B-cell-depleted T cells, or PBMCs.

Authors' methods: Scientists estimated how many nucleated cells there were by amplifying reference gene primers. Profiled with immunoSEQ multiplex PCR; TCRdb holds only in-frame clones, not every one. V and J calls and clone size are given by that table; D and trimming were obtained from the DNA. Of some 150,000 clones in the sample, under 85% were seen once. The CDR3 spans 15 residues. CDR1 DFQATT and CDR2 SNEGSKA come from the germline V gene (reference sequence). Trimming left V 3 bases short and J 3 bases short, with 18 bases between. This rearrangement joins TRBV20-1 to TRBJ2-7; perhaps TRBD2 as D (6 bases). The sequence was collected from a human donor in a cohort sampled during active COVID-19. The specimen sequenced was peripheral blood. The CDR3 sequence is CSASPMAGPGYEQYF. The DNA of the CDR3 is TGCAGTGCTAGTCCTATGGCGGGACCTGGCTACGAGCAGTACTTC.